The 5 T cell receptor beta chains reported below all come from one sample, sequenced in a study of identical twins' blood T cells. MiXCR, run by TCRdb on the 5' RACE reads, gives a single entry per CDR3 protein. The top ten hold 5.5% to 7% of the sample, which has roughly 340,000 distinct CDR3 sequences, over 25% seen once. Sample: PBMCs. The receptors originated from a woman between 18 and 49 years old in good health.

This clonotype has just a few counts. V gene TRBV29-1 combines with J gene TRBJ2-1; possibly TRBD1 or TRBD2 for D (6 bases each). The V and J ends lost 6 bases and 3 bases respectively, with 9 bases between them. The CDR3 consists of 12 residues. From germline, CDR1 is SQVTM and CDR2 ANQGSEA. As DNA, the CDR3 is TGCAGCGTGAGGGGGGACTACAATGAGCAGTTCTTC. Its translation: CSVRGDYNEQFF.

This chain uses TRBV10-1 with TRBJ2-2, with D unclear. The germline gives CDR1 WNHNN, CDR2 SYGVQD (reference sequence). The CDR3 loop spans 14 amino acids. V lost 4 bases and J lost 5, with 11 bases in between. For the CDR3, the DNA is TGCGCCAGCAGTGCGGGCATCCAAACCGGGGAGCTGTTTTTT. Its protein product is CASSAGIQTGELFF.

This clonotype has a handful of counts. V is TRBV29-1 and J is TRBJ1-2; the match to TRBD1 covers 8 bases. This CDR3 region has 12 residues. From germline, CDR1 is SQVTM and CDR2 ANQGSEA. Trimming took 5 bases from V and 8 from J; bases not matched to a gene: 7. The CDR3 loop reads CSVTDRARGYTF. DNA of the CDR3: TGCAGCGTTACGGACAGGGCTCGAGGCTACACCTTC. The full variable domain, with the rest looked up from reference TRBV29-1 and TRBJ1-2, is SAVISQKPSRDICQRGTSLTIQCQVDSQVTMMFWYRQQPGQSLTLIATANQGSEATYESGFVIDKFPISRPNLTFSTLTVSNMSPEDSSIYLCSVTDRARGYTFGSGTRLTVV.

This clonotype has a count of ten or more. CDR3 DNA: TGCAGTGCCCTCCGGGACCTGAACACTGAAGCTTTCTTT. It translates to CSALRDLNTEAFF. The chain couples TRBV20-1 to TRBJ1-1; perhaps TRBD1 as D (5 bases). Germline CDR1 DFQATT, CDR2 SNEGSKA (reference sequence). Between the trimmed V and J ends, which lost 6 bases and 0 bases, there was a span of 11 bases. The CDR3 runs to 13 residues.

This clonotype has just a few counts. The rearrangement joins TRBV24-1 to TRBJ2-3, with 10 bases aligning to TRBD1. There are 15 residues in the CDR3. Germline trimming cut 4 bases from V and 3 bases from J; bases unmatched to any gene: 3. CDR1 and CDR2 from the germline V gene are KGHDR and SFDVKD. CDR3 protein: CATSEGQGVTDTQYF. The CDR3 nucleotides are TGTGCCACCAGTGAAGGACAGGGGGTTACAGATACGCAGTATTTT.